This T cell receptor (beta chain) came from a study of PD-1 blockade in classical Hodgkin lymphoma. Time point meaning: cycle 4 day 1 (C4D1), after five to seven weeks of nivolumab. Brentuximab vedotin exposure varied, and every patient relapsed after autologous stem cell transplantation. Generated by immunoSEQ multiplex PCR, the TCRdb table keeps only in-frame clones and is missing some. The data hold approximately 65,000 clones, with about 90% observed a single time. On this clone itself: Its cognate antigen is unknown.

Study-wide results and limits: Why repertoires differed is undefined; disease activity or prior therapy possibly contributed. Patients who initiated nivolumab within 1 year of ASCT were excluded.

This CDR3 has 12 residues. From germline, CDR1 is SGDLS and CDR2 YYNGEE. The ends were cut back, 0 bases at V and 3 bases at J, with 2 bases in the middle. The source material was peripheral blood mononuclear cells (PBMCs), sampled before the fourth cycle of nivolumab. The source is a human donor with classical Hodgkin lymphoma. The chain couples TRBV9 to TRBJ2-3; D unresolved. CDR3 protein: CASSVETDTQYF. The CDR3 DNA is TGTGCCAGCAGCGTAGAAACAGATACGCAGTATTTT.